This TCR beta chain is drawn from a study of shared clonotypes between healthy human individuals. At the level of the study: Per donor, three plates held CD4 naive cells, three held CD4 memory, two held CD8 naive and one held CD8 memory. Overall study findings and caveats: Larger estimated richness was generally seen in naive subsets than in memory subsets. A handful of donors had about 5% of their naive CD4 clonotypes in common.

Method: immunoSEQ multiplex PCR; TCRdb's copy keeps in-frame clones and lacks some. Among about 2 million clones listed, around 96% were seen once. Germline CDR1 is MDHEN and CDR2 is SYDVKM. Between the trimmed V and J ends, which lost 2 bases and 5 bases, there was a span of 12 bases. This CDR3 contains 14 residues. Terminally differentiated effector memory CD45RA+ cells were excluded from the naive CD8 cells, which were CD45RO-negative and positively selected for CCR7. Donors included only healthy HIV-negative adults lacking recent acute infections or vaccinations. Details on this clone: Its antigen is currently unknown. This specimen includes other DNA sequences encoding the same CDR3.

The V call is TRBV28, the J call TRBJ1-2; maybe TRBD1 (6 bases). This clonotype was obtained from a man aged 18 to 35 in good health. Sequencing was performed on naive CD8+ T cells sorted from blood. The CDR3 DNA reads TGTGCCAGCAGTTTACGAGGGGGTGGATATGGCTACACCTTC. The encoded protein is CASSLRGGGYGYTF.